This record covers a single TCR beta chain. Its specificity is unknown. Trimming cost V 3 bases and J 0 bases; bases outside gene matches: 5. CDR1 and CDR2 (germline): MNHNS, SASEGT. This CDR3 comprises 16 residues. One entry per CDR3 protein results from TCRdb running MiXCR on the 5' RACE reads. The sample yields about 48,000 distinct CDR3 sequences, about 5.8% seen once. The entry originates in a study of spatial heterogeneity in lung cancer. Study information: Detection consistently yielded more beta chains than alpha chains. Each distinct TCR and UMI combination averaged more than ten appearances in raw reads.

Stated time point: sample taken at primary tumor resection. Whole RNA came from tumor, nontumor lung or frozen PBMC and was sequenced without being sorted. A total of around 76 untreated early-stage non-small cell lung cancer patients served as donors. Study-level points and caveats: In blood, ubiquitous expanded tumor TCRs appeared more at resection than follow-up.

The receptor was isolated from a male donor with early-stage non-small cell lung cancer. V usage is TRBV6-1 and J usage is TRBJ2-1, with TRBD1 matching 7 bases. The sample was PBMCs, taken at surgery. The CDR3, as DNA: TGTGCCAGCAGTGACGACAGGGTAAGCTCCTACAATGAGCAGTTCTTC. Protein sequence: CASSDDRVSSYNEQFF.